The sequence of this T cell receptor beta chain was determined in a study of PD-1 blockade in classical Hodgkin lymphoma. Study-wide points: Although disease activity or prior therapy may be involved, causes of the repertoire differences remain undefined. Significantly greater TCR diversity emerged by C4D1 in CD4+ cells but not CD8+ cells. Those patients who began receiving nivolumab less than 1 year after ASCT had lower diversity, and they were excluded. Diminished baseline TCR diversity has been reported in newly diagnosed patients relative to healthy donors.

As for this clone: Its antigen is not identified.

Stated time point: cycle 4 day 1 (C4D1), after more than 5 weeks of nivolumab. Every patient had relapsed following autologous stem cell transplantation, and cohorts differed in brentuximab vedotin exposure. Thawed PBMCs were the source of CD4+ T cells, purified by magnetic negative selection. Germline V gives CDR1 ENHRY, CDR2 SYGVKD. The junction had 7 bases not matched to a gene; V was cut back by 4 bases and J by 8 bases. The CDR3 has 14 amino acids. Using immunoSEQ multiplex PCR, the repertoire was profiled, and TCRdb retains in-frame clones only, with some absent. This repertoire shows tens of thousands of clones, around 84% found once; its top ten account for about 0.85%.

The chain uses TRBV10-3 and TRBJ2-1, with TRBD2 matching 8 bases. This TCR was recovered from a human donor with classical Hodgkin lymphoma. The specimen was CD4+ T cells from blood, collected before the fourth cycle of nivolumab. CDR3 sequence reads: CAISGGPGGDEQFF. In DNA form, the CDR3 reads TGTGCCATCAGTGGGGGGCCCGGGGGGGATGAGCAGTTCTTC.